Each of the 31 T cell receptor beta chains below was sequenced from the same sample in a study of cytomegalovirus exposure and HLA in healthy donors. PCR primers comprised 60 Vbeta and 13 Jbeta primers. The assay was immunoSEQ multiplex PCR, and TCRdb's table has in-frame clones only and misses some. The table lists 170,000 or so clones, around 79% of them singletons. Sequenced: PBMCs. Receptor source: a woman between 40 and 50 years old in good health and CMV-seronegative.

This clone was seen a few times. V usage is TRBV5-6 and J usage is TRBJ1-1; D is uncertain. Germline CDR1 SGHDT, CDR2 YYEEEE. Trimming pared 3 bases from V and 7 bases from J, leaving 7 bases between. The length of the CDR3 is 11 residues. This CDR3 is CASSSGNEAFF. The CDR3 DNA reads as TGTGCCAGCAGCTCGGGGAATGAAGCTTTCTTT. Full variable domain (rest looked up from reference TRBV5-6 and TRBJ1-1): DAGVTQSPTHLIKTRGQQVTLRCSPKSGHDTVSWYQQALGQGPQFIFQYYEEEERQRGNFPDRFSGHQFPNYSSELNVNALLLGDSALYLCASSSGNEAFFGQGTRLTVV.

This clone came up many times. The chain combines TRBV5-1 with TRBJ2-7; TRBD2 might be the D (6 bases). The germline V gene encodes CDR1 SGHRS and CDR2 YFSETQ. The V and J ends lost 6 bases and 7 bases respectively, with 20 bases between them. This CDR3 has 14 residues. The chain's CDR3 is CASTRRDGGDEQYF. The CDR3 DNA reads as TGCGCCAGCACCCGGAGGGACGGCGGTGATGAGCAGTACTTC.

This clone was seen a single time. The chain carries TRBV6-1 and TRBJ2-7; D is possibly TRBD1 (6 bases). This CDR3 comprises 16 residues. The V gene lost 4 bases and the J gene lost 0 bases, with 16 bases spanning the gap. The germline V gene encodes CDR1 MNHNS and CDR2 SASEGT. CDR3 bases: TGTGCCAGCAGTGCGTACAGGGCCTCCCTCTCCTACGAGCAGTACTTC. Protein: CASSAYRASLSYEQYF.

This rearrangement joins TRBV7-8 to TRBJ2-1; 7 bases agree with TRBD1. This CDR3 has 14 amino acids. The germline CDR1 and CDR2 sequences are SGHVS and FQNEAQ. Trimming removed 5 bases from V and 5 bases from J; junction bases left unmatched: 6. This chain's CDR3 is CASSTDRVDNEQFF. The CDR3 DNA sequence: TGTGCCAGCAGCACAGACAGGGTGGACAATGAGCAGTTCTTC.

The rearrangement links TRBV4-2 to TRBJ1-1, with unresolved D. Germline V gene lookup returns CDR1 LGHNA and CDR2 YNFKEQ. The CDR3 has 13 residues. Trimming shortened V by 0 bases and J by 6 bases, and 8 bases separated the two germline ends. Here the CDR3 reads CASSQDRVAEAFF. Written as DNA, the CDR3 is TGTGCCAGCAGCCAAGACCGAGTTGCTGAAGCTTTCTTT.

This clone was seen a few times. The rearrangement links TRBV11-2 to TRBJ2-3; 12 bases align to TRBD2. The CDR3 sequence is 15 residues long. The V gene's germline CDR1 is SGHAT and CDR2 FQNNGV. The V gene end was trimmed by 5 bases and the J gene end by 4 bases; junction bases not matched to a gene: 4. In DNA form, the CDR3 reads TGTGCCAGCAGCCTAGCGGGAGGGCCCCCAGATACGCAGTATTTT. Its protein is CASSLAGGPPDTQYF.

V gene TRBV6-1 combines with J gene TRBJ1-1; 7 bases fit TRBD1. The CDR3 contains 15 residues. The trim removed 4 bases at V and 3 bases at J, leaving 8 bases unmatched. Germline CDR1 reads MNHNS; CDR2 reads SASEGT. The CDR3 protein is CASSGTGAWDTEAFF. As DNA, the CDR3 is TGTGCCAGCAGTGGCACAGGGGCGTGGGACACTGAAGCTTTCTTT.

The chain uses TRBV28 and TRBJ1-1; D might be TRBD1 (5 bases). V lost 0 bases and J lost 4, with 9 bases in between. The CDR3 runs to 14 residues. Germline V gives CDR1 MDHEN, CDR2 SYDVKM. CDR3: CASSLWGEVTEAFF. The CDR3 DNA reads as TGTGCCAGCAGTTTATGGGGGGAGGTCACTGAAGCTTTCTTT.

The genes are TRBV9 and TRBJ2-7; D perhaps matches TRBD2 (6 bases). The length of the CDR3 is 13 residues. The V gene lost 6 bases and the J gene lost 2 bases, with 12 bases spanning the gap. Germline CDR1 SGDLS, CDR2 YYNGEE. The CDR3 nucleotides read TGTGCCAGCAAGGGACTGGACACCTACGAGCAGTACTTC. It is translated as CASKGLDTYEQYF.

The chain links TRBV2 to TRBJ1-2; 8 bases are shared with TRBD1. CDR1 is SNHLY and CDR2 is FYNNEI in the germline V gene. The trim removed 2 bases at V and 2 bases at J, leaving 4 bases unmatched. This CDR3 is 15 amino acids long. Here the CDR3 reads CASSETGQENYGYTF. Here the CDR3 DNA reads TGTGCCAGCAGTGAAACGGGACAGGAGAACTATGGCTACACCTTC.

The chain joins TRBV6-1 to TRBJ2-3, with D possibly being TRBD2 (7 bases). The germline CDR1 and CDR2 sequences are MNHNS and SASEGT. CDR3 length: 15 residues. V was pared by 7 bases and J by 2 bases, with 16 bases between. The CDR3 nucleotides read TGTGCCAGCATCAAAGGGGGGGGCGTCACAGATACGCAGTATTTT. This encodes CASIKGGGVTDTQYF.

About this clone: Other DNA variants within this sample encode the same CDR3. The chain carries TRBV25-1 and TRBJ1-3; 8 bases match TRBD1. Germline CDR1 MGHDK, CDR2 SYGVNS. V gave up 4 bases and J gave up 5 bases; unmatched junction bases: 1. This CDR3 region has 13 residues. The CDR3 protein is CASSGTGRNTIYF. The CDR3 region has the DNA TGTGCCAGCAGTGGGACAGGGAGAAACACCATATATTTT.

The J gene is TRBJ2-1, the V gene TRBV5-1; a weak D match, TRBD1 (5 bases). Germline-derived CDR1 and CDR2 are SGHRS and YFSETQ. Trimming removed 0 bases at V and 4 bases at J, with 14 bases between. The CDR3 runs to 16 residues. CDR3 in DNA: TGCGCCAGCAGCTTGGATGGACAACCCTCTTACAATGAGCAGTTCTTC. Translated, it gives CASSLDGQPSYNEQFF.

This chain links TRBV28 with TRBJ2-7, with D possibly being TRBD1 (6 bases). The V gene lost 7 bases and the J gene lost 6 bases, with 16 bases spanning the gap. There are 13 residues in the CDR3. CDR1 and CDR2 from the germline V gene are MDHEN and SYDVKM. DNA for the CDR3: TGTGCCAGCAAGGGGACATATGCCCGCGAGCAGTACTTC. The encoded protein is CASKGTYAREQYF.

The CDR3 coding sequence is TGTGCCAGCCCTACCATACAGGACTCTGGGGCCAACGTCCTGACTTTC. The encoded protein is CASPTIQDSGANVLTF. This sequence joins TRBV12-1 and TRBJ2-6; the table's D call, TRBD1, was not checked against the DNA. TRBV12-1 is labeled a pseudogene. There are 16 residues in the CDR3.

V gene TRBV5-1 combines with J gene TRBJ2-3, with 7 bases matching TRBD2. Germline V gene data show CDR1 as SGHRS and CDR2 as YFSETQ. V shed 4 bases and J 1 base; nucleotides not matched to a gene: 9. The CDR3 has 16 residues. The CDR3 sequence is CASSGISSGRTDTQYF. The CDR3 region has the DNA TGCGCCAGCAGCGGGATCTCTAGCGGTCGCACAGATACGCAGTATTTT.

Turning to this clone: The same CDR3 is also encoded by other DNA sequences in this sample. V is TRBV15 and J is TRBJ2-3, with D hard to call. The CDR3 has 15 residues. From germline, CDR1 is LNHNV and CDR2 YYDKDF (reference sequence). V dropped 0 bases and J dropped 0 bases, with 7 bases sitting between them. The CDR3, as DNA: TGTGCCACCAGCAGAGACAGAAGTAGCACAGATACGCAGTATTTT. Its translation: CATSRDRSSTDTQYF.

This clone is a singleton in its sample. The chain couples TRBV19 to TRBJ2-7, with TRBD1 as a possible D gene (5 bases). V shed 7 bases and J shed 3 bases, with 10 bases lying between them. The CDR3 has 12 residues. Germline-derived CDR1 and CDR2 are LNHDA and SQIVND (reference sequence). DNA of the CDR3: TGTGCCAGTATCGACAGCCACTACGAGCAGTACTTC. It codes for CASIDSHYEQYF. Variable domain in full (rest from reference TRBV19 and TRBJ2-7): DGGITQSPKYLFRKEGQNVTLSCEQNLNHDAMYWYRQDPGQGLRLIYYSQIVNDFQKGDIAEGYSVSREKKESFPLTVTSAQKNPTAFYLCASIDSHYEQYFGPGTRLTVT.

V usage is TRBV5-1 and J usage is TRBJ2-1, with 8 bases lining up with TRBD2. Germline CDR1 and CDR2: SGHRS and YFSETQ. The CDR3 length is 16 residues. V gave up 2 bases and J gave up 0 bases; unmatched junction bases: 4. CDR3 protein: CASSLIAGSSYNEQFF. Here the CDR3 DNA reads TGCGCCAGCAGCTTAATAGCGGGATCCTCCTACAATGAGCAGTTCTTC. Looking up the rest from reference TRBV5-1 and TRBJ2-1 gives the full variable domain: KAGVTQTPRYLIKTRGQQVTLSCSPISGHRSVSWYQQTPGQGLQFLFEYFSETQRNKGNFPGRFSGRQFSNSRSEMNVSTLELGDSALYLCASSLIAGSSYNEQFFGPGTRLTVL.

The CDR3 sequence is CASSGQHNQPQHF. DNA of the CDR3: TGTGCCAGCAGTGGACAGCACAATCAGCCCCAGCATTTT. The chain joins TRBV6-1 to TRBJ1-5, with D maybe TRBD1 (5 bases). The CDR3 is 13 amino acids. The V end lost 4 bases, the J end lost 3 bases, and 7 bases lay between the germline ends. Germline lookup yields CDR1 MNHNS and CDR2 SASEGT.

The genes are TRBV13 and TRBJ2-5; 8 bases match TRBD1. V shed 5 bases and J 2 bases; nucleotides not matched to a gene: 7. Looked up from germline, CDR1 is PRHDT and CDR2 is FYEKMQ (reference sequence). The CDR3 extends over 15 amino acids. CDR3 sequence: CASSQPGQAQETQYF. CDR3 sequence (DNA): TGTGCCAGCAGCCAACCGGGACAGGCGCAAGAGACCCAGTACTTC.

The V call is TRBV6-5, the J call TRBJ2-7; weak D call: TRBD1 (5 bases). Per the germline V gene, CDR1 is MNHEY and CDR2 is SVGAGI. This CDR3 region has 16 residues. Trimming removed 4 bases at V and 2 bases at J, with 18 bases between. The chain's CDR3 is CASSSPRQGFTYEQYF. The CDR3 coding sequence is TGTGCCAGCAGTTCCCCACGCCAGGGATTTACCTACGAGCAGTACTTC.

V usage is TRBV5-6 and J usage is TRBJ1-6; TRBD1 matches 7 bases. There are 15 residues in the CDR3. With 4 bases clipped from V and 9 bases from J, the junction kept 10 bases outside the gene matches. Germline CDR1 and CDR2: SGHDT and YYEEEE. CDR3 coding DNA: TGTGCCAGCAGCGCCTACGACAGGGACGGTTCACCCCTCCACTTT. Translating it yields CASSAYDRDGSPLHF.

CDR3 nucleotides: TGCGCCAGCAGCTTGGAAGGGGGCGCCGGGCGCTACACCTTC. Its protein is CASSLEGGAGRYTF. This chain connects TRBV5-1 to TRBJ1-2; the match to TRBD1 covers 7 bases. Germline values: CDR1 SGHRS, CDR2 YFSETQ. The CDR3 sequence is 14 residues long. With 0 bases clipped from V and 9 bases from J, the junction kept 8 bases outside the gene matches.

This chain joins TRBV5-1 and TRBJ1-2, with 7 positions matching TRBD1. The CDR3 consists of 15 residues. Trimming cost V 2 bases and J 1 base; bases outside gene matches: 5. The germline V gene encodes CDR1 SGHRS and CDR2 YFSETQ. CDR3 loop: CASSFDQGGNYGYTF. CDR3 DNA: TGCGCCAGCAGCTTTGACCAGGGGGGTAACTATGGCTACACCTTC.

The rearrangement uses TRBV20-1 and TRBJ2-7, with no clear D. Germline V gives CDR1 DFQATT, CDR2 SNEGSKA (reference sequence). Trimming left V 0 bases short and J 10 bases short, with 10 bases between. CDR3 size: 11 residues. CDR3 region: CSAREGQVQYF. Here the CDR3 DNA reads TGCAGTGCTAGAGAAGGTCAGGTACAGTACTTC.

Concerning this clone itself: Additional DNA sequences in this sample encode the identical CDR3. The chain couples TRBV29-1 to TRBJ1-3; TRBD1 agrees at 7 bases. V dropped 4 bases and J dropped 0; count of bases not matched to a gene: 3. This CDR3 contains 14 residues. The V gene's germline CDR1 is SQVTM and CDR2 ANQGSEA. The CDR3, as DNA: TGCAGCGTTGGACAGGGTTCCTCTGGAAACACCATATATTTT. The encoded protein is CSVGQGSSGNTIYF.

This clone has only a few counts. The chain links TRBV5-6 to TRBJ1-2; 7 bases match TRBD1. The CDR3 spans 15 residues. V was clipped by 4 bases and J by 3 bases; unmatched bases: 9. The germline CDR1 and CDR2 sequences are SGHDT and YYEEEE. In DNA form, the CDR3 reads TGTGCCAGCAGCCCAGGGGGGCAGGGTGACTATGGCTACACCTTC. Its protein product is CASSPGGQGDYGYTF.

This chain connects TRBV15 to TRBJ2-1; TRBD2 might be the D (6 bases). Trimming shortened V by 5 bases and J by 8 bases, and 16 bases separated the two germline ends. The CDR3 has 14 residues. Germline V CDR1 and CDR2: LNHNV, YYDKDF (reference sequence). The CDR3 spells CATSGGRVVHEQFF. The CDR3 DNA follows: TGTGCCACCAGCGGAGGGAGAGTTGTGCATGAGCAGTTCTTC.

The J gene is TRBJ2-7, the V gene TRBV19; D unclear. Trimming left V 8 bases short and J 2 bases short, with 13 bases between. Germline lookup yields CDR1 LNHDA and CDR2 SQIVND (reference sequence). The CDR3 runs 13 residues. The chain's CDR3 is CASGRGSTYEQYF. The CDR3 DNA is TGTGCCAGTGGAAGAGGATCAACCTACGAGCAGTACTTC. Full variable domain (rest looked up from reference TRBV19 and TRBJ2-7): DGGITQSPKYLFRKEGQNVTLSCEQNLNHDAMYWYRQDPGQGLRLIYYSQIVNDFQKGDIAEGYSVSREKKESFPLTVTSAQKNPTAFYLCASGRGSTYEQYFGPGTRLTVT.

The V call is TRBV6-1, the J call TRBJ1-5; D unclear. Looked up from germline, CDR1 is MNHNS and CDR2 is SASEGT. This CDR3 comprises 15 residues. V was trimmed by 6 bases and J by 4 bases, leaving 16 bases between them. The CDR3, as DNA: TGTGCCAGCAGCCCAGAGCGGCCAGTAAATCAGCCCCAGCATTTT. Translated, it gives CASSPERPVNQPQHF.